The present T cell receptor (beta chain) was sequenced within a study of OX40 agonist ivuxolimab in advanced cancers. Researchers took blood at baseline, on cycle 4 day 1, and on cycle 7 day 1. The V end lost 3 bases, the J end lost 2 bases, and 14 bases lay between the germline ends. This CDR3 contains 16 residues. Germline loops: CDR1 KGHSH, CDR2 LQKENI. Sequenced by immunoSEQ multiplex PCR; TCRdb stores in-frame clones only, minus some. This table has tens of thousands of clones, 75% to 90% appearing once. V usage is TRBV18 and J usage is TRBJ2-1; D is perhaps TRBD1 (6 bases). Sequencing used CD4+ or CD8+ T cells sorted from blood, obtained in a trial of the OX40 agonist ivuxolimab. The TCR sequence derives from an adult with an advanced solid tumor such as melanoma, head and neck, liver or kidney cancer. The CDR3 region has the DNA TGTGCCAGCTCACCCCAAGGGACACCCACCTACAATGAGCAGTTCTTC. It is translated as CASSPQGTPTYNEQFF.